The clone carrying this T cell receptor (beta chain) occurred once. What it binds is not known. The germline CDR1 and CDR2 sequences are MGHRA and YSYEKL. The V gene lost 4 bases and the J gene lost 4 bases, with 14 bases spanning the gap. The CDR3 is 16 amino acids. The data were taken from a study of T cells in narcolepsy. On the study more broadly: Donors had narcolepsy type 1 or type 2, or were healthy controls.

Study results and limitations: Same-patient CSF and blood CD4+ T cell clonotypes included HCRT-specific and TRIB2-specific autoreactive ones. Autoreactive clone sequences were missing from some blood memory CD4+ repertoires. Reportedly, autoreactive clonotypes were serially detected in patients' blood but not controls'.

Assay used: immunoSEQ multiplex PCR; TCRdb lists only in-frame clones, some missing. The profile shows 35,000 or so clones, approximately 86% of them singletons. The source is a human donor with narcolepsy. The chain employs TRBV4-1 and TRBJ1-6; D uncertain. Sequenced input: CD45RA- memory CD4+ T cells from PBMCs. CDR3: CASSRTLTDYNSPLHF. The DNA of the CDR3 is TGCGCCAGCAGCCGGACGCTGACTGATTATAATTCACCCCTCCACTTT.